The TCR beta chain under discussion was sequenced for a study of T-cell memory formation after mild COVID-19. Study results and caveats: Second-wave clones that peaked on day 37 lacked confirmed SARS-CoV-2 specificity. Cross-reactive memory seemingly joined, as some responding clones were found in pre-infection memory.

This CDR3 spans 14 amino acids. Losses at the gene ends were 4 bases for V and 4 bases for J; bases not matched to a gene: 5. The germline V gene has CDR1 DFQATT and CDR2 SNEGSKA (reference sequence). This clonotype was seen a few times. What it binds is unknown. Amplification by 5'RACE using constant-segment primers produced TCR alpha and TCR beta cDNA libraries that carried sample barcodes and UMIs. From the 5' RACE reads, TCRdb called clonotypes with MiXCR, one entry per CDR3 protein. This sample has hundreds of thousands of distinct CDR3 sequences, with approximately 14% found just once. This clonotype was obtained from a man aged 18 to 29 who had mild COVID-19 (a few samples of this study predate the infection). Cell type and time point are not known. The sequencing input was PBMCs or a T cell subset sorted from them (not recorded which). V is TRBV20-1 and J is TRBJ2-7; 12 bases fit TRBD1. CDR3 sequence: CSATRDRGPYEQYF. DNA for the CDR3: TGCAGTGCTACCCGGGACAGGGGGCCATACGAGCAGTACTTC.